One and the same sample provided the 5 T cell receptor beta chains below, sequenced in a study of blood T cell repertoires in COVID-19. Libraries were prepared by immunoSEQ multiplex PCR; TCRdb keeps only in-frame clonotypes and omits some of them. There are 170,000 or so clones in the sample; about nine tenths occur only once, and under 2% lies in the top ten. The sequenced sample consisted of peripheral blood. All receptors come from a man between 18 and 29 years old who had recovered from COVID-19.

The rearrangement links TRBV7-9 to TRBJ2-7, with D possibly matching TRBD1 (6 bases). CDR1 and CDR2 from the germline V gene are SEHNR and FQNEAQ (reference sequence). This CDR3 contains 13 residues. With 1 base removed from V and 7 bases from J, the gap between germline ends came to 11 bases. The CDR3 DNA follows: TGTGCCAGCAGCTTAGGCCCTCAGGGGGAGCAGTACTTC. Protein: CASSLGPQGEQYF.

V usage is TRBV27 and J usage is TRBJ1-1; 7 bases align to TRBD1. Germline V gene sequence: CDR1 MNHEY, CDR2 SMNVEV (reference sequence). The CDR3 runs to 17 residues. The V gene end was trimmed by 7 bases and the J gene end by 0 bases; junction bases not matched to a gene: 14. CDR3 in DNA: TGTGCCAGCACCCCCACCGGGACAGAGTTAATGAACACTGAAGCTTTCTTT. Amino acids: CASTPTGTELMNTEAFF.

This clone showed up just once. The V call is TRBV10-3, the J call TRBJ1-1; no firm D call. CDR3 length: 16 residues. V was shortened by 0 bases and J by 5 bases, with 16 bases between the two germline ends. CDR1 ENHRY and CDR2 SYGVKD come from the germline V gene. The CDR3 DNA follows: TGTGCCATCAGTGAGTCTGTCAGGCTGCTTTGGACTGAAGCTTTCTTT. Amino acid sequence: CAISESVRLLWTEAFF.

V usage is TRBV5-4 and J usage is TRBJ2-1; TRBD1 might be the D (6 bases). Germline-derived CDR1 and CDR2 are SGHNT and YYREEE (reference sequence). The CDR3 has 12 amino acids. Trimming pared 0 bases from V and 10 bases from J, leaving 8 bases between. The CDR3 region has the DNA TGTGCCAGCAGCTTGGCGGACAGAGAGCAGTTCTTC. It encodes CASSLADREQFF.

This sequence joins TRBV19 and TRBJ1-1, with TRBD1 matching 9 bases. CDR1 is LNHDA, CDR2 SQIVND, per germline (reference sequence). CDR3 length equals 17 residues. V shed 6 bases and J 0 bases; nucleotides not matched to a gene: 11. In nucleotides, the CDR3 is TGTGCCAGTAGGGAAGACAGGGGGGTACTTATGAACACTGAAGCTTTCTTT. Its protein is CASREDRGVLMNTEAFF.